A single sample is the source of the 20 T cell receptor beta chains below, sequenced in a study of blood T cell repertoires in COVID-19. Measured with immunoSEQ multiplex PCR; TCRdb has only the in-frame clones, and not every one. The profile shows about 92,000 clones, roughly 89% of them singletons. The specimen sequenced was peripheral blood. All receptors derive from a woman aged 55 to 70 with COVID-19, enrolled during active disease.

This chain uses TRBV7-2 with TRBJ1-2; D might be TRBD1 (6 bases). The CDR3 is 14 amino acids. Deletions cut 2 bases from V and 2 bases from J, with 9 bases between. Germline values: CDR1 SGHTA, CDR2 FQGNSA. CDR3 residues: CASSLFGQNYGYTF. The CDR3 DNA sequence: TGTGCCAGCAGCTTATTTGGACAGAACTATGGCTACACCTTC.

In this sample, this clone turned up many times. The chain links TRBV25-1 to TRBJ1-1, with D perhaps TRBD1 (6 bases). This CDR3 contains 14 residues. CDR1 is MGHDK, CDR2 SYGVNS, per germline. The ends were cut back, 5 bases at V and 0 bases at J, with 10 bases in the middle. Here the CDR3 reads CASSRTAMNTEAFF. CDR3 coding DNA: TGTGCCAGCAGTCGGACAGCAATGAACACTGAAGCTTTCTTT.

The chain combines TRBV27 with TRBJ1-6, with 7 bases aligning to TRBD1. From germline, CDR1 is MNHEY and CDR2 SMNVEV (reference sequence). The CDR3 length is 16 residues. After removal of 6 bases from V and 10 bases from J, the junction contained 15 bases not matched to a gene. The chain's CDR3 is CASRQGLGTFISPLHF. CDR3 coding DNA: TGTGCCAGCAGACAGGGGCTCGGAACTTTCATCTCACCCCTCCACTTT.

CDR3 DNA sequence: TGTGCCAGCAGTTTTTCGACTAATGAAAAACTGTTTTTT. This encodes CASSFSTNEKLFF. The chain uses TRBV12-3 or TRBV12-4 and TRBJ1-4; no firm D call. The CDR3 contains 13 residues. The V end was cut by 3 bases, the J end by 2 bases, with 4 bases between.

The rearrangement joins TRBV6-5 to TRBJ1-3, with D tentatively TRBD1 (5 bases). CDR3 length: 16 residues. The germline V gene encodes CDR1 MNHEY and CDR2 SVGAGI. The V gene lost 0 bases and the J gene lost 3 bases, with 12 bases spanning the gap. The CDR3 sequence: CASSYSGRGLGNTIYF. The CDR3 DNA reads as TGTGCCAGCAGTTACTCGGGGCGGGGACTTGGAAACACCATATATTTT.

Comments on this clone: Other DNA variants within this sample encode the same CDR3. The chain recombines TRBV6-2 or TRBV6-3 with TRBJ2-5; D unresolved. V was pared by 0 bases and J by 1 base, with 6 bases between. Per the germline V gene, CDR1 is MNHEY and CDR2 is SVGEGT. This CDR3 spans 14 amino acids. The DNA of the CDR3 is TGTGCCAGCAGTTACTCGAGGCTCCAAGAGACCCAGTACTTC. Encoded protein: CASSYSRLQETQYF.

This clone appeared once. The chain is built from TRBV7-2 and TRBJ2-4; 7 positions agree with TRBD2. The CDR3 consists of 15 residues. The germline CDR1 and CDR2 sequences are SGHTA and FQGNSA. V was pared by 5 bases and J by 4 bases, with 8 bases of the junction left unmatched. The CDR3 here is CASSPGGSGKNIQYF. CDR3 DNA sequence: TGTGCCAGCAGCCCCGGCGGTAGCGGGAAAAACATTCAGTACTTC.

The genes are TRBV5-1 and TRBJ2-7; maybe TRBD1 (6 bases). V was shortened by 4 bases and J by 5 bases, with 22 bases between the two germline ends. CDR1 SGHRS and CDR2 YFSETQ come from the germline V gene. CDR3 length equals 16 residues. CDR3 nucleotides: TGCGCCAGCAGCCCCACGGAACAGGGAACCCTCGACGAGCAGTACTTC. Residues: CASSPTEQGTLDEQYF.

The rearrangement joins TRBV5-8 to TRBJ1-2; 7 nucleotides agree with TRBD1. The CDR3 totals 14 residues. After removal of 4 bases from V and 4 bases from J, the junction contained 7 bases not matched to a gene. Germline-derived CDR1 and CDR2 are SGHTS and YDEGEE. CDR3 DNA sequence: TGTGCCAGCAGCCCCCAGACAGGGAGCTATGGCTACACCTTC. It yields the protein CASSPQTGSYGYTF.

The rearrangement links TRBV21-1 to TRBJ1-3; the table's D call, TRBD1, has no DNA check behind it. TRBV21-1 is termed a pseudogene. This CDR3 is 17 amino acids long. CDR3 bases: TGTGCCAGCAGCTACCCTGTAGACATTCGCTCTGGAAACACCATATATTTT. This sequence encodes CASSYPVDIRSGNTIYF.

This clone was seen just once. This rearrangement joins TRBV30 to TRBJ1-6; TRBD1 matches 12 bases. J gave up 6 bases and V 2 bases, and 5 bases lay outside the gene matches. The CDR3 runs to 16 residues. Germline V CDR1 and CDR2: GTSNPN, SVGIG (reference sequence). CDR3 DNA sequence: TGTGCCTGGAGTCGGAGGGACAGGGGGCGTAATTCACCCCTCCACTTT. Translating it yields CAWSRRDRGRNSPLHF.

The chain combines TRBV9 with TRBJ1-6; 7 bases align to TRBD1. The CDR3 runs to 17 residues. Looked up from germline, CDR1 is SGDLS and CDR2 is YYNGEE. J gave up 2 bases and V 1 base, and 6 bases lay outside the gene matches. CDR3 DNA: TGTGCCAGCAGCGTAAGCGGCGACAGGGCCTATAATTCACCCCTCCACTTT. Amino acid sequence: CASSVSGDRAYNSPLHF. Variable domain in full (rest from reference TRBV9 and TRBJ1-6): DSGVTQTPKHLITATGQRVTLRCSPRSGDLSVYWYQQSLDQGLQFLIQYYNGEERAKGNILERFSAQQFPDLHSELNLSSLELGDSALYFCASSVSGDRAYNSPLHFGNGTRLTVT.

The chain links TRBV11-2 to TRBJ2-1; a possible D gene is TRBD1 (6 bases). Trimming pared 6 bases from V and 3 bases from J, leaving 12 bases between. Germline CDR1 SGHAT, CDR2 FQNNGV. The length of the CDR3 is 14 residues. The CDR3 DNA is TGTGCCAGCAGTCGGGGACAAAGCTACAATGAGCAGTTCTTC. It encodes CASSRGQSYNEQFF.

The chain employs TRBV4-2 and TRBJ1-2, with 11 bases that match TRBD1. The CDR3 is 15 amino acids. Looked up from germline, CDR1 is LGHNA and CDR2 is YNFKEQ. With 1 base clipped from V and 4 bases from J, the junction kept 2 bases outside the gene matches. The CDR3 bases are TGTGCCAGCAGCCAAGCGGGGACAGGGGGCTATGGCTACACCTTC. The encoded protein is CASSQAGTGGYGYTF.

This chain joins TRBV9 and TRBJ2-5, with D tentatively TRBD2 (7 bases). The CDR3 is 16 amino acids. Deletions cut 4 bases from V and 4 bases from J, with 20 bases between. Germline-derived CDR1 and CDR2 are SGDLS and YYNGEE. The CDR3 here is CASSLTGLGGGETQYF. The CDR3 nucleotides read TGTGCCAGCAGCCTGACAGGACTAGGAGGGGGAGAGACCCAGTACTTC.

This clone was detected once. CDR3 sequence: CASSPTGDTDTQYF. The CDR3 DNA is TGTGCCAGCAGCCCCACAGGGGATACAGATACGCAGTATTTT. The chain combines TRBV28 with TRBJ2-3; 7 bases agree with TRBD1. The CDR3 is 14 amino acids. Trimming took 6 bases from V and 3 from J; bases not matched to a gene: 6. The germline gives CDR1 MDHEN, CDR2 SYDVKM.

The table lists this clone with a count of one. The rearrangement uses TRBV5-8 and TRBJ2-7; D unclear. The CDR3 covers 15 residues. The V end lost 2 bases, the J end lost 4 bases, and 16 bases lay between the germline ends. Germline V gives CDR1 SGHTS, CDR2 YDEGEE. CDR3 coding DNA: TGTGCCAGCAGCTTATCACAGCCCCCTGATTACGAGCAGTACTTC. Protein: CASSLSQPPDYEQYF.

V is TRBV6-2 or TRBV6-3 and J is TRBJ2-7; 9 bases match TRBD2. CDR1 and CDR2 from the germline V gene are MNHEY and SVGEGT. This CDR3 spans 12 amino acids. CDR3 nucleotide sequence: TGTGCCAGCAGCGCTACCGGGACTAGCCCCATCGTC. It translates to CASSATGTSPIV.

The V call is TRBV11-1, the J call TRBJ2-3; D is perhaps TRBD2 (5 bases). Germline V gene sequence: CDR1 SGHAT, CDR2 FQDESV (reference sequence). Trimming took off 5 bases at V and 0 bases at J, with 6 bases between the two ends. The CDR3 extends over 13 amino acids. CDR3 region: CASSRDSTDTQYF. CDR3 DNA: TGTGCCAGCAGCCGGGATAGCACAGATACGCAGTATTTT.

V usage is TRBV30 and J usage is TRBJ1-6; 9 bases are a match to TRBD1. The CDR3 covers 16 residues. Germline lookup yields CDR1 GTSNPN and CDR2 SVGIG (reference sequence). The J segment lost 4 bases and the V segment lost 3 bases, leaving 7 bases of the junction unmatched. CDR3 coding DNA: TGTGCCTGGAGCCCTCGGACAGGGGCTTATAATTCACCCCTCCACTTT. It translates to CAWSPRTGAYNSPLHF.